This TCR beta chain was profiled in a study of blood T cell repertoires in COVID-19. Overall study context: Spain, Italy and the United States supplied samples that represented acute and convalescent COVID-19. T cells, B-cell-depleted T cells, or PBMCs supplied cDNA or gDNA.

Donors were grouped by their self-reported clinical history. This CDR3 region has 11 residues. The germline gives CDR1 SEHNR, CDR2 FQNEAQ (reference sequence). V was pared by 1 base and J by 7 bases, with 5 bases between. In the authors' workflow: Reference gene primer amplification gave nucleated cell count estimates. Libraries were prepared by immunoSEQ multiplex PCR; TCRdb keeps only in-frame clonotypes and omits some of them. The V and J calls and clone size were taken over from that table, and D and trimming were inferred from the DNA. The table lists hundreds of thousands of clones, over 75% of them singletons.

The specimen sequenced was PBMCs or T cells enriched from blood (not recorded which). The source of this sequence is a man between 25 and 39 years old who had recovered from COVID-19. The chain combines TRBV7-9 with TRBJ2-7; D remains ambiguous. Here the CDR3 DNA reads TGTGCCAGCAGCTTAGTGTTAGAGCAGTACTTC. Translation gives CASSLVLEQYF.